These 2 T cell receptor beta chains came from one sample sequenced in a study of vaccination and CD4 T cells after COVID-19. Sequencing of the DNA from cultured CD4+ T cells was carried out with the Oncomine TCR Beta short-read assay. TCRdb redid the calling of the PCR reads with MiXCR, one entry per CDR3 protein. The sample holds about 15,000 distinct CDR3 sequences, around 30% seen once. No antigens are known for them. Treatment defined: 10-day PBMC culture with coronavirus spike peptide pools or control peptides (ViraFEST assay). Specimen: cultured CD4+ T cells from blood. The source is a human donor with COVID-19.

The V gene is TRBV14, the J gene TRBJ2-1, with D perhaps matching TRBD2 (6 bases). CDR1 and CDR2 from the germline V gene are SGHDN and FVKESK. The CDR3 runs 16 residues. The germline V and J ends were trimmed by 0 bases and 5 bases, with 14 bases remaining between them. The CDR3 coding sequence is TGTGCCAGCAGCCAAGAAGTACTAGCTTCCCACAATGAGCAGTTCTTC. Translated, it gives CASSQEVLASHNEQFF.

A few counts support this clonotype. This chain links TRBV18 with TRBJ2-5; D ambiguous. Trimming shortened V by 3 bases and J by 5 bases, and 13 bases separated the two germline ends. This CDR3 comprises 14 residues. CDR1 is KGHSH, CDR2 LQKENI, per germline. The CDR3 protein is CASSPVLSAETQYF. The DNA of the CDR3 is TGTGCCAGCTCACCGGTGCTCTCAGCCGAGACCCAGTACTTC.